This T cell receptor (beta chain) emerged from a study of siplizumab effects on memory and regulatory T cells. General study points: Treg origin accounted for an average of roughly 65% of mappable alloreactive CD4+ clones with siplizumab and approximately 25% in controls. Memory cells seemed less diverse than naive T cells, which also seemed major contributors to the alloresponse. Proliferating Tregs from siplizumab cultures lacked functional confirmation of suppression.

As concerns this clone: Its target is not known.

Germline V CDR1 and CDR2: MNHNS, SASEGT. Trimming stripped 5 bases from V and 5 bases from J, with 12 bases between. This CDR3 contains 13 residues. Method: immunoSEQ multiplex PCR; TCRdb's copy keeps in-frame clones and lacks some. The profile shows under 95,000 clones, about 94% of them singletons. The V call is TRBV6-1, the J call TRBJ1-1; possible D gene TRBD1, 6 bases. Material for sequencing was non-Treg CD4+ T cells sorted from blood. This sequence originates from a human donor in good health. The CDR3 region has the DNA TGTGCCAGCAGTCGAGGGGGGGTAACTGAAGCTTTCTTT. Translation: CASSRGGVTEAFF.